A selection of T cell receptor beta chains follows, all from one sample in a study of shared clonotypes between healthy human individuals. The repertoire was sequenced with immunoSEQ multiplex PCR; TCRdb's copy has only in-frame clones and lacks some. The repertoire includes approximately 600,000 clones, approximately 95% of them detected once, and 0.11% sits in the top ten. The sequenced sample consisted of naive CD8+ T cells sorted from blood. The receptors stem from a woman between 25 and 40 years old in good health. Each CDR3 is given with its conserved first and last residue. Fields, in order: CDR3 protein, CDR3 DNA, D gene, clone size, V gene, J gene. D genes are given only for firm matches. The size of a clone is reported for some rows only, either as once, few or many, or as a class for expanded clones.

CDR3: CASSLEGARTYEQYF; DNA: TGTGCCAGCAGTTTAGAAGGGGCTCGGACCTACGAGCAGTACTTC; D: .; size: .; V: TRBV28; J: TRBJ2-7
CDR3: CASRTPYEQYF; DNA: TGTGCCAGCAGGACCCCTTACGAGCAGTACTTC; D: .; size: .; V: TRBV28; J: TRBJ2-7
CDR3: CASSQESGSTDTQYF; DNA: TGCGCCAGCAGCCAAGAGAGCGGCTCCACAGATACGCAGTATTTT; D: .; size: once; V: TRBV4-1; J: TRBJ2-3
CDR3: CASSSGTDSYNEQFF; DNA: TGTGCCAGCAGTAGCGGGACAGACTCCTACAATGAGCAGTTCTTC; D: .; size: .; V: TRBV27; J: TRBJ2-1
CDR3: CASSFDRGLYEQYF; DNA: TGTGCCAGCAGCTTTGACAGGGGCTTGTACGAGCAGTACTTC; D: TRBD1; size: few; V: TRBV11-2; J: TRBJ2-7
CDR3: CASSLGGGLRGYTF; DNA: TGTGCCAGCAGCTTAGGTGGGGGGTTACGAGGCTACACCTTC; D: .; size: .; V: TRBV13; J: TRBJ1-2
CDR3: CASSFGTSLHEQFF; DNA: TGTGCCAGCAGTTTCGGGACTAGTCTTCATGAGCAGTTCTTC; D: TRBD2; size: .; V: TRBV27; J: TRBJ2-1
CDR3: CASSKPRYNEQFF; DNA: TGTGCCAGTAGTAAACCCCGGTACAATGAGCAGTTCTTC; D: .; size: .; V: TRBV19; J: TRBJ2-1
CDR3: CASRGAGTGVSEQYF; DNA: TGTGCCAGCAGAGGAGCCGGGACAGGGGTGTCCGAGCAGTACTTC; D: TRBD1; size: .; V: TRBV2; J: TRBJ2-7
CDR3: CAWDQTGGFYEQYF; DNA: TGTGCCTGGGACCAAACAGGGGGTTTTTACGAGCAGTACTTC; D: TRBD1; size: .; V: TRBV30; J: TRBJ2-7